The 14 T cell receptor beta chains reported below all come from one sample, sequenced in a study of CD8+ T cells in alopecia areata. In each case, RNA was isolated and then reverse transcribed into cDNA as the sequencing template. TCRdb's copy holds only in-frame clones and misses some; the assay was immunoSEQ multiplex PCR. The sample shows roughly 73,000 clones, 29% of them seen only once. Sample treatment: oral pan-JAK inhibitor, 5-10 mg twice daily. The material was CD8+ T cells sorted from blood, obtained at week 4, from a patient treated with tofacitinib. The origin of the receptors is a human donor with alopecia areata.

A word on this clone: The sample carries other DNA sequences with the same CDR3. The V gene is TRBV5-1, the J gene TRBJ2-7, with 9 bases lining up with TRBD1. CDR1 is SGHRS and CDR2 is YFSETQ in the germline V gene. This CDR3 has 13 amino acids. Trimming at V came to 0 bases and at J to 5 bases, leaving 0 bases not matched to a gene. The CDR3 region has the DNA TGCGCCAGCAGCTTGGGGACAGGGGACGAGCAGTACTTC. Translating it yields CASSLGTGDEQYF.

This clone was detected only a few times. The rearrangement joins TRBV10-3 to TRBJ2-3; D ambiguous. V was pared by 0 bases and J by 6 bases, with 13 bases between. The CDR3 runs 15 residues. The germline gives CDR1 ENHRY, CDR2 SYGVKD. CDR3 DNA: TGTGCCATCAGTGAGTCTGGACCGGCCCTCGATACGCAGTATTTT. Its protein product is CAISESGPALDTQYF.

In its sample, this clone was seen many times. The V and J genes are TRBV6-5 and TRBJ2-1; 9 bases line up with TRBD2. V gave up 6 bases and J gave up 2 bases; unmatched junction bases: 2. Per germline, CDR1 MNHEY and CDR2 SVGAGI. The CDR3 runs to 14 residues. The chain's CDR3 is CASRSSGTYNEQFF. The CDR3 DNA sequence: TGTGCCAGCAGGTCTAGCGGGACCTACAATGAGCAGTTCTTC.

The chain uses TRBV2 and TRBJ2-1, with TRBD2 matching 8 bases. V dropped 6 bases and J dropped 4; count of bases not matched to a gene: 2. This CDR3 contains 13 residues. Per the germline V gene, CDR1 is SNHLY and CDR2 is FYNNEI. The CDR3 reads CASRTSVYNEQFF. In nucleotides, the CDR3 is TGTGCCAGCAGGACTAGCGTTTACAATGAGCAGTTCTTC. The variable domain in full, completed from reference TRBV2 and TRBJ2-1, reads EPEVTQTPSHQVTQMGQEVILRCVPISNHLYFYWYRQILGQKVEFLVSFYNNEISEKSEIFDDQFSVERPDGSNFTLKIRSTKLEDSAMYFCASRTSVYNEQFFGPGTRLTVL.

With regard to this clone: At one end, the junction sequence differs from germline, possibly due to a read error. The chain uses TRBV5-5 and TRBJ2-3; possibly TRBD2 for D (5 bases). The germline CDR1 and CDR2 sequences are SGHKS and YYEKEE (reference sequence). CDR3 length equals 13 residues. The DNA of the CDR3 is TGCGCCAGCAGCCAAGATAGTTCGGGAACGCAGTATTTT. Translation gives CASSQDSSGTQYF.

This clone was counted only a few times. The chain uses TRBV29-1 and TRBJ2-7; 9 nucleotides agree with TRBD1. CDR3 length: 12 residues. CDR1 and CDR2 (germline): SQVTM, ANQGSEA. V shed 7 bases and J 1 base; nucleotides not matched to a gene: 2. The CDR3 is CSAGTGSYEQYF. CDR3 sequence (DNA): TGCAGCGCGGGGACAGGGTCCTACGAGCAGTACTTC.

The chain couples TRBV28 to TRBJ2-3; 7 bases are shared with TRBD2. Germline-derived CDR1 and CDR2 are MDHEN and SYDVKM. J lost 4 bases, V lost 3 bases, and 1 base had no gene match. The CDR3 sequence is 13 residues long. The CDR3 nucleotides are TGTGCCAGCAGTTTGGGGGGGTCAGATACGCAGTATTTT. Its protein is CASSLGGSDTQYF.

V is TRBV2 and J is TRBJ2-5; 10 nucleotides agree with TRBD1. Unmatched junction bases numbered 5, after V lost 9 bases and J lost 4 bases. This CDR3 comprises 13 residues. The germline gives CDR1 SNHLY, CDR2 FYNNEI. Here the CDR3 reads CARTDRGRETQYF. The CDR3 bases are TGTGCCAGAACCGACAGGGGGCGAGAGACCCAGTACTTC.

CDR3 region: CSVGGFEQFF. In DNA form, the CDR3 reads TGCAGCGTTGGCGGTTTTGAGCAGTTCTTC. J is TRBJ2-1 and V is TRBV29-1; D gene unclear. The CDR3 is 10 residues long. Germline V CDR1 and CDR2: SQVTM, ANQGSEA. The V and J ends lost 4 bases and 9 bases respectively, with 7 bases between them.

The chain employs TRBV30 and TRBJ2-7, with D possibly being TRBD1 (6 bases). Per the germline V gene, CDR1 is GTSNPN and CDR2 is SVGIG (reference sequence). V was pared by 1 base and J by 3 bases, with 16 bases between. This CDR3 is built from 15 residues. This CDR3 is CAWSAYRDGGYEQYF. CDR3 DNA: TGTGCCTGGAGTGCATACAGGGACGGAGGCTACGAGCAGTACTTC.

This sequence joins TRBV15 and TRBJ2-1; weak D call: TRBD1 (5 bases). Germline V gene data show CDR1 as LNHNV and CDR2 as YYDKDF (reference sequence). This CDR3 has 12 residues. V lost 4 bases and J lost 10, with 11 bases in between. The CDR3 here is CATSTSTGEQFF. In DNA, the CDR3 is TGTGCCACCAGCACATCCACAGGAGAGCAGTTCTTC.

The chain recombines TRBV19 with TRBJ2-7; D is possibly TRBD1 or TRBD2 (5 bases each). The CDR3 contains 14 residues. From germline, CDR1 is LNHDA and CDR2 SQIVND (reference sequence). V lost 3 bases, J lost 2 bases, and 11 bases lay in between. CDR3 coding DNA: TGTGCCAGTAGTATTGGGGACGGACCCTACGAGCAGTACTTC. This translates into CASSIGDGPYEQYF.

The chain links TRBV13 to TRBJ1-4, with D unclear. There are 13 residues in the CDR3. Germline V gene sequence: CDR1 PRHDT, CDR2 FYEKMQ (reference sequence). V lost 4 bases to trimming and J lost 7 bases, with 10 bases between them. The DNA of the CDR3 is TGTGCCAGCAGCTCCCCGGGGATTGAAAAACTGTTTTTT. Translating gives CASSSPGIEKLFF.

The chain joins TRBV29-1 to TRBJ2-7; D is unresolved. This CDR3 spans 11 amino acids. V was pared by 2 bases and J by 5 bases, with 7 bases between. Germline V gives CDR1 SQVTM, CDR2 ANQGSEA. CDR3 sequence: CSVESSNEQYF. The CDR3, as DNA: TGCAGCGTTGAATCGAGTAACGAGCAGTACTTC.